One sample yielded the 9 T cell receptor beta chains listed below, sequenced in a study of CXCR3 chemokines and chemotherapy response in bladder cancer. TCRdb called the PCR reads again in MiXCR, with one record for every CDR3 protein. The sample includes over 8,500 distinct CDR3 sequences, more than 20% of them seen just once. This material was collected from a patient whose treatment included neoadjuvant chemotherapy. The receptors derive from a human donor with bladder cancer that did not respond to neoadjuvant chemotherapy.

In the case of this clonotype: It is likely a read error: a sequence one base away is far more abundant. This chain joins TRBV19 and TRBJ2-1; unclear D gene. TRBJ1-2 explains the end of the DNA better; the J call may be wrong. This CDR3 has 13 residues. Germline V CDR1 and CDR2: LNHDA, SQIVND (reference sequence). The CDR3, as DNA: TGTGCCAGTAGTCCTTCTCCGGGGTATGGCTACACCTTC. Translated, it gives CASSPSPGYGYTF.

On this clonotype: A far bigger clonotype differs at one base, so this is likely a read error. The chain carries TRBV15 and TRBJ2-7, with 7 bases identical to TRBD1. Gene TRBJ2-1 matches the end of the DNA better, so the J call may be wrong. The length of the CDR3 is 13 residues. In germline, CDR1 is LNHNV, CDR2 YYDKDF (reference sequence). The CDR3 region has the DNA TGTGCCACCAGCCCGCGACAGGGAGAGACCCAGTTCTTC. This gives the protein CATSPRQGETQFF.

This clonotype is medium-sized in the sample. The rearrangement links TRBV29-1 to TRBJ1-2; D unresolved. The CDR3 runs to 13 residues. V gave up 3 bases and J gave up 7 bases, with 15 bases separating them. Germline V CDR1 and CDR2: SQVTM, ANQGSEA. CDR3 sequence reads: CSVEAADRGGYTF. The DNA for the CDR3 is TGCAGCGTTGAGGCTGCGGACCGGGGTGGCTACACCTTC.

This clonotype rates as large. This sequence joins TRBV6-5 and TRBJ2-7, with D tentatively TRBD1 or TRBD2 (5 bases each). Trimming stripped 5 bases from V and 7 bases from J, with 15 bases between. Germline V lookup: CDR1 MNHEY, CDR2 SVGAGI. The CDR3 covers 13 residues. CDR3 region: CASSTGTLGEQYF. The CDR3 DNA reads as TGTGCCAGCAGTACCGGGACGTTAGGGGAGCAGTACTTC.

This clonotype was observed a single time. With a far larger clone one base away, a read error is the likely cause. CDR3 sequence reads: CASRYNYCYTF. The CDR3 DNA follows: TGTGCCAGCAGATACAACTATTGCTACACCTTC. J is TRBJ2-1 and V is TRBV6-2 or TRBV6-3; D is ambiguous. The J call is doubtful: the DNA matches TRBJ1-2 better. Germline V gene lookup returns CDR1 MNHEY and CDR2 SVGEGT. The CDR3 extends over 11 amino acids.

A word on this clonotype: Only one base separates this from a far larger clonotype, so it likely reflects a read error. This sequence joins TRBV10-3 and TRBJ2-7, with D tentatively TRBD2 (7 bases). Near its end, the DNA agrees better with TRBJ2-1, so the J call may be wrong. CDR3 size: 16 residues. Germline CDR1 reads ENHRY; CDR2 reads SYGVKD. The DNA of the CDR3 is TGTGCCATCAGAGACATTGTTGGGGGGGCCGACAATGAGCAGTTCTTC. This translates into CAIRDIVGGADNEQFF.

This clonotype is medium-sized within its sample. The chain couples TRBV6-1 to TRBJ2-3; D uncertain. Germline assignment: CDR1 MNHNS and CDR2 SASEGT. V was clipped by 5 bases and J by 4 bases, with 13 bases between them. The CDR3 is 14 residues long. CDR3 loop: CASSQTRFADTQYF. DNA of the CDR3: TGTGCCAGCAGTCAGACCCGGTTTGCAGATACGCAGTATTTT.

This clonotype was seen repeatedly, ten times or more. The V and J genes are TRBV4-2 and TRBJ2-5, with D perhaps matching TRBD1 (6 bases). CDR1 is LGHNA and CDR2 is YNFKEQ in the germline V gene. The length of the CDR3 is 14 residues. With 0 bases removed from V and 5 bases from J, the gap between germline ends came to 10 bases. DNA for the CDR3: TGTGCCAGCAGCCAAGAGTGGGGGCAGGAGACCCAGTACTTC. Its protein product is CASSQEWGQETQYF.

The gene calls are TRBV20-1 and TRBJ2-7; the D call may be TRBD1 or TRBD2 (5 bases each). The germline V gene encodes CDR1 DFQATT and CDR2 SNEGSKA (reference sequence). V was cut by 1 base and J by 1 base, with 14 bases left in between. The CDR3 covers 15 residues. The CDR3 reads CSARGGPRNSYEQYF. CDR3 nucleotide sequence: TGCAGTGCTAGAGGGGGACCGCGAAATTCCTACGAGCAGTACTTC.